This T cell receptor (beta chain) was recovered during a study of PD-1 blockade in mismatch repair-deficient tumors. Only in-frame clones appear in the TCRdb table, and some are missing; sequencing was by immunoSEQ multiplex PCR. Among roughly 130,000 clones listed, about nine tenths were seen once. This clone was observed a single time. V was pared by 6 bases and J by 14 bases, with 9 bases of the junction left unmatched. CDR3 length: 12 residues. Germline CDR1 and CDR2: MDHEN and SYDVKM. This clonotype was sampled from an adult with mismatch repair-deficient cancer. Sequenced here: peripheral blood, sampled approximately 71 weeks after starting pembrolizumab. J is TRBJ2-3 and V is TRBV28; 9 nucleotides align to TRBD2. CDR3 loop: CASRSGLAPAYF. The CDR3 DNA is TGTGCCAGCAGATCGGGACTAGCTCCTGCGTATTTT.